A single sample gave rise to the 10 T cell receptor beta chains below, sequenced in a study of cytomegalovirus exposure and HLA in healthy donors. Both 60 Vbeta primers and 13 Jbeta primers went into the PCR. Clones were read by immunoSEQ multiplex PCR, and TCRdb kept only the in-frame ones, dropping some. The data hold over 100,000 clones, with 76% observed a single time. Sequenced: PBMCs. These receptors all stem from a woman in her 50s in good health and CMV-seropositive.

This chain joins TRBV6-1 and TRBJ2-1; possibly TRBD2 for D (6 bases). Trimming pared 3 bases from V and 3 bases from J, leaving 9 bases between. CDR3 length equals 14 residues. The V gene's germline CDR1 is MNHNS and CDR2 SASEGT. The CDR3: CASSEEGVYNEQFF. CDR3 DNA sequence: TGTGCCAGCAGTGAGGAGGGCGTCTACAATGAGCAGTTCTTC.

This chain uses TRBV7-6 with TRBJ2-6; D is perhaps TRBD1 (5 bases). Germline CDR1 is SGHVS and CDR2 is FNYEAQ. This CDR3 is built from 18 residues. Trimming removed 2 bases at V and 4 bases at J, with 18 bases between. Here the CDR3 DNA reads TGTGCCAGCAGCTTAAAATACAGTGGGGCTCCAGGGGCCAACGTCCTGACTTTC. This gives the protein CASSLKYSGAPGANVLTF.

This chain uses TRBV7-2 with TRBJ1-5, with D unresolved. V was cut by 5 bases and J by 5 bases, with 19 bases left in between. This CDR3 spans 16 amino acids. Germline values: CDR1 SGHTA, CDR2 FQGNSA. The chain's CDR3 is CASSRSLRESHQPQHF. The CDR3, as DNA: TGTGCCAGCAGCCGATCTTTGCGGGAGTCCCATCAGCCCCAGCATTTT.

Details on this clone: This same CDR3 is encoded by further DNA sequences in the sample. This chain uses TRBV18 with TRBJ2-3, with D maybe TRBD1 (6 bases). CDR3 length equals 14 residues. The germline CDR1 and CDR2 sequences are KGHSH and LQKENI. The ends were cut back, 2 bases at V and 2 bases at J, with 8 bases in the middle. The CDR3 region is CASSPGGTTDTQYF. The CDR3 DNA reads as TGTGCCAGCTCACCAGGGGGCACCACAGATACGCAGTATTTT.

The V and J genes are TRBV7-2 and TRBJ2-1; D is possibly TRBD2 (5 bases). V was clipped by 1 base and J by 7 bases, with 11 bases between them. CDR1 and CDR2 (germline): SGHTA, FQGNSA. The CDR3 contains 14 residues. The DNA of the CDR3 is TGTGCCAGCAGCTTAGTAAGGGCGGGTAATGAGCAGTTCTTC. It specifies CASSLVRAGNEQFF.

This rearrangement joins TRBV15 to TRBJ2-3, with D possibly TRBD2 on 5 matching bases. With 5 bases removed from V and 0 bases from J, the gap between germline ends came to 15 bases. This CDR3 is 16 amino acids long. Germline loops: CDR1 LNHNV, CDR2 YYDKDF (reference sequence). The CDR3 protein is CATSFQRTPSTDTQYF. The CDR3 DNA follows: TGTGCCACCAGCTTCCAGCGGACGCCTAGCACAGATACGCAGTATTTT.

V gene TRBV19 combines with J gene TRBJ2-1; TRBD2 matches 7 bases. The CDR3 covers 18 residues. The V segment lost 8 bases and the J segment 2 bases; nucleotides outside the gene matches: 18. Germline V CDR1 and CDR2: LNHDA, SQIVND (reference sequence). This chain's CDR3 is CASAAGRAAGRPYNEQFF. The CDR3 nucleotides read TGTGCCAGTGCTGCGGGCAGGGCAGCGGGACGTCCCTACAATGAGCAGTTCTTC.

The J gene is TRBJ2-7, the V gene TRBV6-4; 11 bases match TRBD2. The CDR3 loop spans 13 amino acids. Germline V gene lookup returns CDR1 MRHNA and CDR2 SNTAGT. Unmatched junction bases numbered 1, after V lost 5 bases and J lost 4 bases. The CDR3 spells CASSLAGGYEQYF. Here the CDR3 DNA reads TGTGCCAGCAGTCTAGCGGGAGGTTACGAGCAGTACTTC.

The chain has TRBV7-9 and TRBJ1-4; 9 bases are shared with TRBD1. CDR3 length: 15 amino acids. Germline loops: CDR1 SEHNR, CDR2 FQNEAQ (reference sequence). V trimming: 2 bases; J trimming: 7 bases; junction bases outside the gene matches: 5. Written as DNA, the CDR3 is TGTGCCAGCAGCTTAAGGGGGACAGGGCTTGAAAAACTGTTTTTT. It translates to CASSLRGTGLEKLFF.

The chain carries TRBV19 and TRBJ2-1, with D possibly being TRBD1 (6 bases). The CDR3 loop spans 14 amino acids. Per germline, CDR1 LNHDA and CDR2 SQIVND (reference sequence). The V gene lost 4 bases and the J gene lost 7 bases, with 14 bases spanning the gap. CDR3 in DNA: TGTGCCAGTAGTACCAGTGGGGGCCGGAATGAGCAGTTCTTC. This codes for CASSTSGGRNEQFF.